These 6 T cell receptor beta chains were sequenced from one sample in a study of vaccination effects on CD4 cells after COVID-19. This table comes from immunoSEQ multiplex PCR, and its TCRdb copy is limited to in-frame clones, with some not included. The top ten hold 12% of the sample, which has under 75,000 clones, under 90% seen once. ViraFEST used viral peptide pools to expand antigen-specific CD4+ T cells before sequencing. Following culture for under 12 days, CD4+ T cells were isolated. The vaccine recipients had no prior SARS-CoV-2 infection, with negative nucleocapsid antibodies. The antigens of these receptors remain unknown. Sequencing was performed on CD4+ T cells from PBMCs cultured with SARS-CoV-2 spike peptides, taken before COVID-19 vaccination. Receptor source: a human donor who received a COVID-19 vaccine.

The chain joins TRBV18 to TRBJ1-5; no clear D gene. V was trimmed by 0 bases and J by 1 base, leaving 4 bases between them. There are 14 residues in the CDR3. Germline CDR1 is KGHSH and CDR2 is LQKENI. In nucleotides, the CDR3 is TGTGCCAGCTCACCACCGGGGAGCAATCAGCCCCAGCATTTT. This gives the protein CASSPPGSNQPQHF.

The gene calls are TRBV7-2 and TRBJ1-1; unclear D gene. Per germline, CDR1 SGHTA and CDR2 FQGNSA. The CDR3 is made up of 14 amino acids. Trimming took 5 bases from V and 5 from J, leaving 15 bases between them. The CDR3 nucleotides read TGTGCCAGCAGCCTCCGTGGAGGGAGGACTGAAGCTTTCTTT. Protein sequence: CASSLRGGRTEAFF.

The chain uses TRBV5-1 and TRBJ2-3, with 9 bases aligning to TRBD2. CDR3 length: 16 amino acids. CDR1 is SGHRS and CDR2 is YFSETQ in the germline V gene. V lost 4 bases, J lost 4 bases, and 10 bases stayed unmatched. The CDR3 nucleotides are TGCGCCAGCAGCCTCGGTTATAGCGGGGGATCAGATACGCAGTATTTT. Protein: CASSLGYSGGSDTQYF.

The chain carries TRBV7-2 and TRBJ1-6, with D uncertain. Germline V CDR1 and CDR2: SGHTA, FQGNSA. Trimming removed 1 base at V and 9 bases at J, with 10 bases between. This CDR3 spans 14 amino acids. This chain's CDR3 is CASSLVPEGSPLHF. CDR3 nucleotides: TGTGCCAGCAGCTTAGTGCCAGAGGGTTCACCCCTCCACTTT.

This CDR3 reads CASSSETTGLGYTF. CDR3 coding DNA: TGCGCCAGCAGCTCGGAGACGACAGGGTTGGGCTACACCTTC. The chain has TRBV5-1 and TRBJ1-2; 7 bases agree with TRBD1. Germline CDR1 SGHRS, CDR2 YFSETQ. This CDR3 spans 14 amino acids. Unmatched junction bases numbered 10, after V lost 3 bases and J lost 8 bases.

This chain uses TRBV10-2 with TRBJ1-4; TRBD1 matches at 7 bases. J gave up 7 bases and V 11 bases, and 10 bases lay outside the gene matches. The length of the CDR3 is 13 residues. The germline V gene encodes CDR1 WSHSY and CDR2 SAAADI. CDR3 region: CAVFGQASEKLFF. DNA for the CDR3: TGCGCCGTCTTCGGACAGGCCAGTGAAAAACTGTTTTTT.